This is a list of T cell receptor beta chains from one sample in a study of blood T cell repertoires in COVID-19. TCRdb's table, derived via immunoSEQ multiplex PCR, lists solely in-frame clones and lacks some. Counted here are about 52,000 clones, roughly 89% occurring once; the ten biggest clones make up about 5.3%. What was sequenced was peripheral blood. The receptors here all came from a man in his 60s with active COVID-19. The CDR3 runs from the conserved cysteine through the conserved F or W. Some rows mark clone size as missing; the rest say once, few, many or name a class of expanded clone.

>.|TRBV6-5
CASSYHEDRRYGYTF
>few|TRBV19
CASSQERSYEQYF
>.|TRBV19
CASSRVAGLGEQFF
>.|TRBV10-3
CAISGSYEQYF
>.|TRBV28
CASSKSMMGQIYNEQFF
>.|TRBV6-1
CASSELVGGNSPLHF
>.|TRBV11-2
CASSLGAPYEQYF
>.|TRBV19
CASSTRQGTYEQYF
>.|TRBV7-2
CASRRAALYNEQFF
>once|TRBV30
CAWSGARRYYEQYF
>.|TRBV7-8
CASSAIGGVGTEAFF
>.|TRBV5-3
CARSLNVGGVYEQYF
>.|TRBV4-3
CASSQGTSGSPFF
>.|TRBV2
CASSVVTSAGEQFF
>few|TRBV7-9
CASSPLGGGSYYEQYF
>once|TRBV6-2/TRBV6-3
CASSYSANTEAFF
>.|TRBV28
CASSLGGGNTIYF
>.|TRBV6-5
CASVSRTGELFF
>.|TRBV7-2
CASTGGLAFHEQYF
>once|TRBV20-1
CSASSGSIVNEQFF
>.|TRBV4-2
CASSQRQGATTGELFF
>.|TRBV7-9
CASSLAGGSTDTQYF
>.|TRBV9
CASSVQGSEQFF
>.|TRBV5-1
CASSSSTGDYGYTF
>.|TRBV20-1
CSASLEQGAGHEQFF